This is a list of T cell receptor beta chains from one sample in a study of T cells in Graves' hyperthyroidism and ophthalmopathy. TCRdb re-called the multiplex PCR reads through MiXCR, storing one row per CDR3 protein. The sample lists around 490,000 distinct CDR3 sequences, about 20% occurring once. The sequenced sample consisted of blood. The receptors derive from a man aged 40-55 years with Graves' ophthalmopathy. The CDR3 runs from the conserved cysteine through the conserved F or W. D genes are given only for firm matches. Rows may omit the clone size; those that give it use once, few, many or a size class.

d_call	clone_size	v_call	j_call	cdr3_aa	cdr3_nt
.	many	TRBV20-1	TRBJ1-5	CSARKGAGSGNQPQHF	TGCAGTGCTAGAAAAGGCGCCGGATCCGGCAATCAGCCCCAGCATTTT
.	once	TRBV30	TRBJ1-1	CVWSTSPKDTEAFF	TGTGTCTGGAGTACAAGCCCCAAGGACACTGAAGCTTTCTTT
.	few	TRBV30	TRBJ2-7	CAWAGGHYEQYF	TGTGCCTGGGCCGGAGGGCACTACGAGCAGTACTTC
TRBD2	.	TRBV4-1	TRBJ2-1	CASSQVGFSGAGSYNEQFF	TGCGCCAGCAGCCAAGTGGGGTTTAGCGGGGCCGGCTCCTACAATGAGCAGTTCTTC
.	few	TRBV15	TRBJ2-7	CATSREGGNRAYEQYF	TGTGCCACCAGCAGAGAAGGAGGGAACAGAGCCTACGAGCAGTACTTC
.	once	TRBV11-3	TRBJ2-1	CASSLQAAINEQFF	TGTGCCAGCAGCTTACAGGCAGCGATCAATGAGCAGTTCTTC
TRBD2	few	TRBV7-6	TRBJ2-3	CASSLSPGLAPTDTQYF	TGTGCCAGCAGCTTGTCTCCGGGACTAGCCCCAACAGATACGCAGTATTTT
.	.	TRBV6-1	TRBJ2-7	CASGETPTGEQYF	TGTGCCAGCGGGGAGACTCCTACGGGAGAGCAGTACTTC
.	few	TRBV4-1	TRBJ2-3	CASSQDLAINTDTQYF	TGCGCCAGCAGCCAAGATCTCGCGATAAACACAGATACGCAGTATTTT
.	few	TRBV10-3	TRBJ1-1	CAIIRDMNTEAFF	TGTGCCATCATAAGGGACATGAACACTGAAGCTTTCTTT
.	.	TRBV20-1	TRBJ1-5	CSASGANSNQPQHF	TGCAGTGCTAGTGGAGCTAATAGCAATCAGCCCCAGCATTTT
.	few	TRBV20-1	TRBJ1-2	CSAPGDYGYTF	TGCAGTGCCCCAGGGGACTATGGCTACACCTTC
.	many	TRBV5-1	TRBJ2-1	CASSWTGPPASEQFF	TGCGCCAGCAGCTGGACCGGGCCCCCGGCGAGTGAGCAGTTCTTC
.	.	TRBV9	TRBJ1-5	CASSATGTALGQPQHF	TGTGCCAGCAGCGCTACCGGGACGGCCCTAGGGCAGCCCCAGCATTTT
TRBD2	many	TRBV20-1	TRBJ2-3	CSARGGRGGYTDTQYF	TGCAGTGCTAGAGGAGGGCGGGGAGGGTACACAGATACGCAGTATTTT
TRBD1	once	TRBV28	TRBJ1-3	CASTIHRWGQTTFSGNTTYF	TGTGCCAGCACCATTCACAGGTGGGGACAGACCACCTTCTCTGGAAACACCACATATTTT
.	few	TRBV19	TRBJ1-5	CASGRASQPQHF	TGTGCCTCGGGAAGGGCCTCTCAGCCCCAGCATTTT